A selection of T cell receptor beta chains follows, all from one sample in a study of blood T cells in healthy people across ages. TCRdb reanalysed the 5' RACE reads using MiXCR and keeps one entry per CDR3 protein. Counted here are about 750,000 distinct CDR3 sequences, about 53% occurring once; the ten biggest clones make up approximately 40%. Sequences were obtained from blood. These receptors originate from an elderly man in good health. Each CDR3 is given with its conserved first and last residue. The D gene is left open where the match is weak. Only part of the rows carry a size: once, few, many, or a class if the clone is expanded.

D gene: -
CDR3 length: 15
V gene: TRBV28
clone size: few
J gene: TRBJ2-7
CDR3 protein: CASSPSAVGQYEQYF
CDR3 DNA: TGTGCCAGCAGTCCGTCGGCAGTAGGTCAGTACGAGCAGTACTTC

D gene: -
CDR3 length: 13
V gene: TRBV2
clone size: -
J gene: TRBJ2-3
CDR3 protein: CASSARLHRYAYF
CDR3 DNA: TGTGCCAGCAGTGCCCGACTGCACAGATACGCGTATTTT

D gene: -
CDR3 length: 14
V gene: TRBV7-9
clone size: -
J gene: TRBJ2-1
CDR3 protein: CASTLGLTSWEQFF
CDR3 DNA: TGTGCCAGCACCTTAGGCTTGACTTCTTGGGAGCAGTTCTTC

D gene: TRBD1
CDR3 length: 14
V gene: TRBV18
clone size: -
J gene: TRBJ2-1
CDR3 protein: CASSGDRVLGEQFF
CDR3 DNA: TGTGCCAGCTCAGGGGACAGGGTCCTGGGTGAGCAGTTCTTC

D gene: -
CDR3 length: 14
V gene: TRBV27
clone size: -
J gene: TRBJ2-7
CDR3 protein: CASSLTTGRHEQYF
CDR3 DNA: TGTGCCAGCAGTTTAACAACAGGGAGGCACGAGCAGTACTTC

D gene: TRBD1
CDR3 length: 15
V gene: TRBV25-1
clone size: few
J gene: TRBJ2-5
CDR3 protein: CASSEGQVYQETQYF
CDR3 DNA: TGTGCCAGCAGTGAGGGACAGGTGTACCAAGAGACCCAGTACTTC

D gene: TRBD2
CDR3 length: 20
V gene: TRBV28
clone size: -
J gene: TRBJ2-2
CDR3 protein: CASSSFLGLAGGLTTGELFF
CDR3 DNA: TGTGCCAGCAGTTCATTTCTGGGACTAGCGGGAGGGCTGACCACCGGGGAGCTGTTTTTT

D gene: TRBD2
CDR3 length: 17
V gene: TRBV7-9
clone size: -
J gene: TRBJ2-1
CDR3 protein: CASSLVLAGGLAGEQFF
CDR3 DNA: TGTGCCAGCAGCTTAGTTCTGGCGGGAGGGCTGGCAGGTGAGCAGTTCTTC

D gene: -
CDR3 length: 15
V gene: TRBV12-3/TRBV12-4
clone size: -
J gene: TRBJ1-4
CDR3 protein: CASSKDGATNEKLFF
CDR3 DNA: TGTGCCAGCAGCAAGGACGGTGCAACTAATGAAAAACTGTTTTTT

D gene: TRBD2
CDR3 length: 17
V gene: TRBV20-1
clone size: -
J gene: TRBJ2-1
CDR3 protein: CSARDPGTSGGVGEQFF
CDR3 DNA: TGCAGTGCTAGAGACCCCGGGACTAGCGGAGGAGTAGGTGAGCAGTTCTTC

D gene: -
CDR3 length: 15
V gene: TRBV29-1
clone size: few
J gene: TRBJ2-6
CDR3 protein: CSVVTGGGGANVLTF
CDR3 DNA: TGCAGCGTTGTGACAGGAGGAGGTGGGGCCAACGTCCTGACTTTC

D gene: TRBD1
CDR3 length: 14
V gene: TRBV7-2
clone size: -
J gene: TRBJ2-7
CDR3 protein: CASSQGQASYEQYF
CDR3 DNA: TGTGCCAGCAGCCAAGGACAGGCCTCCTACGAGCAGTACTTC

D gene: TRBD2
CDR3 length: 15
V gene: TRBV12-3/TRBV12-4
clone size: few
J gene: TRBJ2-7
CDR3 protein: CASSLQAGGPYEQYF
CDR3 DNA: TGTGCCAGCAGTTTACAAGCGGGAGGGCCTTACGAGCAGTACTTC

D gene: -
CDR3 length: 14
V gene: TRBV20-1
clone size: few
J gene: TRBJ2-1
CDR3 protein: CSAMAISSYNEQFF
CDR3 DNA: TGCAGTGCTATGGCAATAAGCTCCTACAATGAGCAGTTCTTC

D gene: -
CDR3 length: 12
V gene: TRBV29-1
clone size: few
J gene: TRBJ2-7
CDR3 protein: CSASPDGGEQYF
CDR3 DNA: TGCAGCGCCTCACCGGACGGGGGCGAGCAGTACTTC

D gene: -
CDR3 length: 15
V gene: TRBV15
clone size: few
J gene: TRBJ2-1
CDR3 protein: CATSRDSGQGNEQFF
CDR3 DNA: TGTGCCACCAGCAGAGATAGCGGGCAGGGGAATGAGCAGTTCTTC

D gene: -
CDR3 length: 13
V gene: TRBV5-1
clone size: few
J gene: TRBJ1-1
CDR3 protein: CASSAGVPKEAFF
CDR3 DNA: TGCGCCAGCAGCGCTGGGGTCCCCAAGGAAGCTTTCTTT